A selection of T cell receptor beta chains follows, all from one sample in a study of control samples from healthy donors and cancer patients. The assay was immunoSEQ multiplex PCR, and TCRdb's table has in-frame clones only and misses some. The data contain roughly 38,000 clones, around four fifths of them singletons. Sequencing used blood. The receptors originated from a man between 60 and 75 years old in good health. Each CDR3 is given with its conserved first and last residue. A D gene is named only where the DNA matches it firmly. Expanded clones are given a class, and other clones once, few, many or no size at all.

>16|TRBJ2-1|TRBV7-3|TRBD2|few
TGTGCCAGCAGCGGGACTAGCGGGAGTTCCTACAATGAGCAGTTCTTC
CASSGTSGSSYNEQFF
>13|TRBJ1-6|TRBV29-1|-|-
TGCAGCGTCAGGAGCTCCTATAATTCACCCCTCCACTTT
CSVRSSYNSPLHF
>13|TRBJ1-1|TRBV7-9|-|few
TGTGCCAGCAGCTTGACCCCGGGGACTGAAGCTTTCTTT
CASSLTPGTEAFF
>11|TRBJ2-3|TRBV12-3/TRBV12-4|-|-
TGTGCCAGCAGTTTTTACGATACGCAGTATTTT
CASSFYDTQYF
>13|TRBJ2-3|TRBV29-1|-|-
TGCAGCGTCTTGACTTCTAGCACAGATACGCAGTATTTT
CSVLTSSTDTQYF
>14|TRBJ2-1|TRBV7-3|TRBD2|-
TGTGCCAGCAGTCTAGCGGGAGGGGGGAATGAGCAGTTCTTC
CASSLAGGGNEQFF
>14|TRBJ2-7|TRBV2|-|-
TGTGCCAGCAGTCTACAGGGAGGAGACTACGAGCAGTACTTC
CASSLQGGDYEQYF
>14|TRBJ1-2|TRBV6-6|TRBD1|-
TGTGCCAGTGGGGGGCAGGGGGCTGGGGATGGCTACACCTTC
CASGGQGAGDGYTF
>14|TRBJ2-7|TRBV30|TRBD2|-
TGTGCCTGGAGTGTACTAGGACTAGCGGGCGAGCAGTACTTC
CAWSVLGLAGEQYF
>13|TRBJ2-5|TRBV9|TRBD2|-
TGTGCCAGCAGCGTAGGACTAGCGGGGACCCAGTACTTC
CASSVGLAGTQYF
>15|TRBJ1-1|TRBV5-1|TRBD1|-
TGCGCCAGCAGCTTTAACAGGGGTACGAACACTGAAGCTTTCTTT
CASSFNRGTNTEAFF
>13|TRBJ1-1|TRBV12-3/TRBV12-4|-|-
TGTGCCAGCAGAACAAATCAGGGGCTTGAAGCTTTCTTT
CASRTNQGLEAFF
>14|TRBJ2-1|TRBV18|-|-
TGTGCCAGCTCACCCGGAAGCGCCTACAATGAGCAGTTCTTC
CASSPGSAYNEQFF
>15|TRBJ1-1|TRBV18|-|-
TGTGCCAGCTCACCAATGACCGGCCCAAACGCTGAAGCTTTCTTT
CASSPMTGPNAEAFF
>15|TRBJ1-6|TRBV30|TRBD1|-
TGTGCCTGGAGTGACAGGGGTTCGTACAATTCACCCCTCCACTTT
CAWSDRGSYNSPLHF
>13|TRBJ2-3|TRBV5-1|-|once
TGCGCCAGCAGCTTGTCCGTCACAGATACGCAGTATTTT
CASSLSVTDTQYF
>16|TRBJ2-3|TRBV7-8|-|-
TGTGCCAGCAGCCTAGGCCCCGGGAGAAGCACAGATACGCAGTATTTT
CASSLGPGRSTDTQYF
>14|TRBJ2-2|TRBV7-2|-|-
TGTGCCAGCAGCTTATATGCGAACACCGGGGAGCTGTTTTTT
CASSLYANTGELFF
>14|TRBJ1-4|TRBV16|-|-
TGTGCCAGCAGCCAATCGGGAGCGGCCCTAGAACTGTTTTTT
CASSQSGAALELFF
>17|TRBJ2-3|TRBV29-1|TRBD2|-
TGCAGCGTTGAAGATCGACTAGCGGGAGGGCATCCAGATACGCAGTATTTT
CSVEDRLAGGHPDTQYF
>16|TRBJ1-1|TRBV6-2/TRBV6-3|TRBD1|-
TGTGCCAGCAGTTACCGTATGGGACAGGGAAGGACTGAAGCTTTCTTT
CASSYRMGQGRTEAFF
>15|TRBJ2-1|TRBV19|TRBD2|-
TGTGCCAGTAGTATGACACTAGCGGTGTACAATGAGCAGTTCTTC
CASSMTLAVYNEQFF
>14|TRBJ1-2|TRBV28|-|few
TGTGCCAGCAGTCCCCCTGGGGCTGGCTATGGCTACACCTTC
CASSPPGAGYGYTF
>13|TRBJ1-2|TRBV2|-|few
TGTGCCAGCAATGAAGGAGCTAACTATGGCTACACCTTC
CASNEGANYGYTF
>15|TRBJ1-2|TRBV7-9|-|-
TGTGCCAGCAGCCACCGAGAGAGAGCTAACTATGGCTACACCTTC
CASSHRERANYGYTF
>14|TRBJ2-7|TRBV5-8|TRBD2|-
TGTGCCAGCAGCTTCGGGACTAGGACCTTTGATCAGTACTTC
CASSFGTRTFDQYF
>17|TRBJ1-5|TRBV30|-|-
TGTGCCTGGAGTGTAGGGGGGCTGCGTGGTGGAACTCAGCCCCAGCATTTT
CAWSVGGLRGGTQPQHF
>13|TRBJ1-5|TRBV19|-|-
TGTGCCAGTAGTCTCGCGGGGGTTCAGCCCCAGCATTTT
CASSLAGVQPQHF
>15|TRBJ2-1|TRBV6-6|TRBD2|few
TGTGCCAGCAGTTACTCTCTAGCGGGAGGGCCGGAGCAGTTCTTC
CASSYSLAGGPEQFF
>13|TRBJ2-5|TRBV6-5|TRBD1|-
TGTGCCAGCAACCGGGACAGAGAGCGGACCCAGTACTTC
CASNRDRERTQYF
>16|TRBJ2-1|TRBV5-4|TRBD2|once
TGTGCCAGCAGCCGGTCGACGCGGGAGGTCTACAATGAGCAGTTCTTC
CASSRSTREVYNEQFF
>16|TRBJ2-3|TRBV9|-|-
TGTGCCAGCAGCGTAGATCATCGGTTGGGGACAGATACGCAGTATTTT
CASSVDHRLGTDTQYF
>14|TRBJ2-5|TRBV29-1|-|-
TGCAGCGTTGTTTTCACAGGGAGGGCAGAGACCCAGTACTTC
CSVVFTGRAETQYF
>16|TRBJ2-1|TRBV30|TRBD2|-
TGTGCCTGGACTAGACGACGCGGGGGGGCATACAATGAGCAGTTCTTC
CAWTRRRGGAYNEQFF
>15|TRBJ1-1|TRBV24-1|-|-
TGTGCCACCAGTGATTCCCACCTGGGTACTACTGAAGCTTTCTTT
CATSDSHLGTTEAFF
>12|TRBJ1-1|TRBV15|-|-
TGTGCCACCAGCAGGAGATTTGGGGAAGCTTTCTTT
CATSRRFGEAFF
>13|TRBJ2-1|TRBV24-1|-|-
TGTGCCACCAGTGCGGATTCCTACAATGAGCAGTTCTTC
CATSADSYNEQFF
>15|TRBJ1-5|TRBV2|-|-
TGTGCCAGCAGCCGGCATGGCAGGGGTACTCAGCCCCAGCATTTT
CASSRHGRGTQPQHF